A single sample gave rise to the 9 T cell receptor beta chains below, sequenced in a study of early T cells in non-severe SARS-CoV-2 infection. TCRdb processed the 5' RACE reads anew with MiXCR; each CDR3 protein has one entry. The data hold some 25,000 distinct CDR3 sequences, with around 5.1% observed a single time. The sequenced sample consisted of whole blood. These receptors were taken from an adult who was a healthcare worker with PCR-confirmed SARS-CoV-2 infection or an uninfected control (not recorded which).

This clonotype came up many times. The rearrangement joins TRBV19 to TRBJ2-5; 7 bases map to TRBD1. This CDR3 comprises 14 residues. The junction had 8 bases not matched to a gene; V was cut back by 6 bases and J by 4 bases. Germline CDR1 is LNHDA and CDR2 is SQIVND (reference sequence). In nucleotides, the CDR3 is TGTGCCAGTAGGCGACAGGGTCCAGGAGAGACCCAGTACTTC. Protein product: CASRRQGPGETQYF. The full variable domain, in which reference TRBV19 and TRBJ2-5 provide the parts outside the CDR3, is DGGITQSPKYLFRKEGQNVTLSCEQNLNHDAMYWYRQDPGQGLRLIYYSQIVNDFQKGDIAEGYSVSREKKESFPLTVTSAQKNPTAFYLCASRRQGPGETQYFGPGTRLLVL.

This clonotype appeared a few times. V is TRBV28 and J is TRBJ1-2; no clear D. Germline values: CDR1 MDHEN, CDR2 SYDVKM. The CDR3 length is 12 residues. V was pared by 1 base and J by 8 bases, with 8 bases between. For the CDR3, the DNA is TGTGCCAGCAGTTTATCGGGTTTAGGCTACACCTTC. Translation: CASSLSGLGYTF.

This clonotype has a count of ten or more. The rearrangement uses TRBV15 and TRBJ2-3; the match to TRBD2 covers 10 bases. The germline gives CDR1 LNHNV, CDR2 YYDKDF (reference sequence). Trimming at V came to 8 bases and at J to 3 bases, leaving 5 bases not matched to a gene. The CDR3 is 14 residues long. The CDR3 DNA is TGTGCCACCCGCTTAGCGGGGGGAACAGATACGCAGTATTTT. It yields the protein CATRLAGGTDTQYF.

This clonotype was seen repeatedly, ten times or more. The V and J genes are TRBV6-2 or TRBV6-3 and TRBJ2-5; D ambiguous. The CDR3 loop spans 14 amino acids. Trimming removed 4 bases from V and 3 bases from J, with 12 bases in between. Germline CDR1 is MNHEY and CDR2 is SVGEGT. The DNA of the CDR3 is TGTGCCAGCAGTTTCGGGTACTTCGAAGAGACCCAGTACTTC. Translating gives CASSFGYFEETQYF.

This clonotype was seen more than once but under ten times. The gene calls are TRBV7-2 and TRBJ2-7; no firm D call. Germline V lookup: CDR1 SGHTA, CDR2 FQGNSA. V dropped 5 bases and J dropped 3 bases, with 8 bases sitting between them. The CDR3 length is 12 residues. Here the CDR3 DNA reads TGTGCCAGCAGCCAGAATCTCTACGAGCAGTACTTC. It is translated as CASSQNLYEQYF.

In this sample, this clonotype turned up a few times. This chain uses TRBV12-3 or TRBV12-4 with TRBJ2-1; D unresolved. The length of the CDR3 is 14 residues. V was clipped by 3 bases and J by 7 bases, with 13 bases between them. The CDR3 bases are TGTGCCAGCAGTTTGGCCCGGGTCCGGAATGAGCAGTTCTTC. Its protein is CASSLARVRNEQFF.

In its sample, this clonotype was seen a few times. CDR3 amino acids: CASSAGQGAPGYTF. CDR3 in DNA: TGTGCCAGCAGCGCCGGACAGGGGGCGCCGGGCTACACCTTC. The rearrangement uses TRBV21-1 and TRBJ1-2; the DNA was not used to check the table's D call, TRBD1. TRBV21-1 is a pseudogene. The CDR3 is 14 amino acids.

This clonotype was recorded at least ten times. The CDR3 loop is CASSRGLAGGRVEQFF. The CDR3 bases are TGTGCCAGCAGCCGAGGACTAGCGGGGGGGCGAGTTGAGCAGTTCTTC. This chain joins TRBV4-2 and TRBJ2-1, with 15 bases identical to TRBD2. Germline V gene lookup returns CDR1 LGHNA and CDR2 YNFKEQ. CDR3 length equals 16 residues. J lost 9 bases, V lost 4 bases, and 7 bases had no gene match.

This clonotype was counted ten times or more. V usage is TRBV7-8 and J usage is TRBJ1-2, with D tentatively TRBD1 (6 bases). Trimming left V 2 bases short and J 2 bases short, with 12 bases between. The CDR3 is made up of 15 amino acids. Per germline, CDR1 SGHVS and CDR2 FQNEAQ. In nucleotides, the CDR3 is TGTGCCAGCAGCTTATTAGTCGGACAGAACTATGGCTACACCTTC. Translating gives CASSLLVGQNYGYTF. The complete variable domain, with remaining parts taken from reference TRBV7-8 and TRBJ1-2, reads GAGVSQSPRYKVAKRGQDVALRCDPISGHVSLFWYQQALGQGPEFLTYFQNEAQLDKSGLPSDRFFAERPEGSVSTLKIQRTQQEDSAVYLCASSLLVGQNYGYTFGSGTRLTVV.